This T cell receptor beta chain is from a study of molecular identifiers for immune sequencing clone quantification. Broader study findings: Barcode sharing among identical TCR molecules could make large clones appear smaller.

Making the bulk TCR libraries relied on previously described methods and listed TCR primers. One entry per CDR3 protein results from TCRdb running MiXCR on the PCR reads. The sample consists of about 67,000 distinct CDR3 sequences, under 20% of them appearing once. The V gene lost 4 bases and the J gene lost 3 bases, with 10 bases spanning the gap. Germline CDR1 and CDR2: SEHNR and FQNEAQ (reference sequence). This CDR3 is built from 13 residues. CD8+CD4-CCR7+CD45RA+ cells were sorted as naive CD8 T cells. On this clonotype itself: The antigen is not known. This sequence may be a read error, since a much larger clone differs from it by one base.

The sample taken for sequencing was naive CD8+ T cells from blood, with Jurkat cell RNA spiked in. Regarding subset: FACS-sorted CD8+CD4-CCR7+CD45RA+ naive T cells. The origin of this receptor is a human donor in good health. Some libraries in this study had Jurkat cell RNA spiked in. V usage is TRBV7-9 and J usage is TRBJ2-7; unclear D gene. CDR3 residues: CASSSSDGYEQYF. The CDR3, as DNA: TGTGCCAGCAGCTCGAGCGATGGCTACGAGCAGTACTTC.